This TCR beta chain was sequenced in a study of blood T cell repertoires in COVID-19. Produced via immunoSEQ multiplex PCR; TCRdb's table is partial and in-frame only. The sample includes approximately 250,000 clones, over 75% of them seen just once. This CDR3 spans 16 amino acids. V was clipped by 3 bases and J by 1 base; unmatched bases: 2. Germline V lookup: CDR1 SEHNR, CDR2 FQNEAQ (reference sequence). The receptor was isolated from a human donor in a cohort sampled during active COVID-19. Sequenced: peripheral blood. V and J are TRBV7-9 and TRBJ2-2, with 10 bases identical to TRBD2. CDR3 bases: TGTGCCAGCAGCTTCCTAGCGGGGGAGAACACCGGGGAGCTGTTTTTT. Translated, it gives CASSFLAGENTGELFF.